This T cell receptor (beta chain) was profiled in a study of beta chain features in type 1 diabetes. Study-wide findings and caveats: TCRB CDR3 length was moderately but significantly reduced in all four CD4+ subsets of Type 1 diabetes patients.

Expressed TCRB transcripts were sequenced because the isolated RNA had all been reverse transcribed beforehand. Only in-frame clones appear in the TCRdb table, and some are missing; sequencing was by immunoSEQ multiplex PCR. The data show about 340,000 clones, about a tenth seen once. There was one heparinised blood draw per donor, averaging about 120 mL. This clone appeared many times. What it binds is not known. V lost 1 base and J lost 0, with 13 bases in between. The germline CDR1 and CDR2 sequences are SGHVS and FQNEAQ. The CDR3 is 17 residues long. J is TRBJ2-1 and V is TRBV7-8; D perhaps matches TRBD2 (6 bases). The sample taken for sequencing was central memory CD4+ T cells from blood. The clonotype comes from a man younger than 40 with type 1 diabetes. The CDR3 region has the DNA TGTGCCAGCAGCTTAGAGGGAGCGGGCAGCTCCTACAATGAGCAGTTCTTC. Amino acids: CASSLEGAGSSYNEQFF.